These T cell receptor beta chains were read from a single sample in a study of T cell repertoires in cytomegalovirus infection. TCRdb re-analysed the reads in MiXCR, keeping a single row per CDR3 protein. The data show fewer than 250,000 distinct CDR3 sequences, roughly 22% seen once. Sequencing input: CD8+ T cells from PBMCs. These receptors were collected from a human donor in good health (CMV status not recorded). Some clones in this sample may be carry-over from other donors' samples. The CDR3 runs from the conserved cysteine through the conserved F or W. The D gene is left open where the match is weak.

v_call d_call cdr3_aa
TRBV4-1 TRBD1 CASSQEQGATNEKLFF
TRBV5-1 TRBD1 CASSLEGTGGIYEQYF
TRBV7-2 TRBD1 CASSLPYPGQGTNEKLFF
TRBV12-3/TRBV12-4 TRBD2 CASSNSGNTDTQYF
TRBV12-3/TRBV12-4 TRBD1 CASSLLSGQAF
TRBV7-9 - CASSMLQGEEETQYF
TRBV28 TRBD1 CASSSRTGGETQYF
TRBV28 TRBD1 CASSLFQTGSGYGYTF
TRBV5-6 - CASSPRVRVDEQFF
TRBV28 - CASSLRAYYYGYTF
TRBV2 - CASRSTSYNEQFF
TRBV20-1 TRBD1 CSARDQVGDRSWDEQFF
TRBV7-9 TRBD2 CASSFSRRGAYNEQFF
TRBV19 TRBD1 CASSSPGGVQPQHF
TRBV14 - CASSQEPDYSSYEQYF
TRBV28 - CASSPLTGIKETQYF
TRBV12-3/TRBV12-4 TRBD2 CASTLAGGGDEQFF
TRBV9 TRBD1 CASSPSGDRELYERFF
TRBV4-2 - CASSQERGAGGNEQFF
TRBV14 - CASRADRNTGELFF
TRBV15 - CATSREHGAHHYQHF
TRBV5-1 - CASSGATYEQYF
TRBV28 TRBD1 CASSLTGGYSYEQYF
TRBV19 TRBD1 CATRTGAGGYTF
TRBV25-1 TRBD2 CASSEWGGAGAETQYF
TRBV4-1 TRBD1 CASSQVETGVSPLHF
TRBV19 - CASSVASGAGNTEAFF
TRBV5-6 - CASSLMRETQYF
TRBV10-3 - CAISELGTGELFF
TRBV27 - CASSSNRALHEQYF
TRBV12-3/TRBV12-4 - CASSQRQVRMNTEAFF
TRBV28 TRBD1 CASSPQTGYEQYF
TRBV6-5 TRBD2 CAIRELAGFGELFF
TRBV6-5 TRBD1 CASSYPGQGNGYTF
TRBV19 TRBD2 CASRTSGGISSGNEQFF
TRBV7-6 - CASSLDVVEGSYEQYF
TRBV12-3/TRBV12-4 - CASSLRDPYTDTQYF
TRBV7-9 - CASSRGVSQPQHF
TRBV6-6 TRBD2 CASSYSRSGGLGNEQFF
TRBV4-1 TRBD1 CASSQGGQKAFF
TRBV2 - CASSEGPSSGNTIYF
TRBV6-1 TRBD2 CASSDAIGGGTSYEQYF
TRBV7-2 TRBD2 CASSLLAGGPPDTQYF
TRBV5-1 TRBD1 CASSAGQGINEQYF
TRBV15 TRBD1 CATSSDRVSYNEQFF
TRBV5-3 TRBD1 CARRTGDLYF